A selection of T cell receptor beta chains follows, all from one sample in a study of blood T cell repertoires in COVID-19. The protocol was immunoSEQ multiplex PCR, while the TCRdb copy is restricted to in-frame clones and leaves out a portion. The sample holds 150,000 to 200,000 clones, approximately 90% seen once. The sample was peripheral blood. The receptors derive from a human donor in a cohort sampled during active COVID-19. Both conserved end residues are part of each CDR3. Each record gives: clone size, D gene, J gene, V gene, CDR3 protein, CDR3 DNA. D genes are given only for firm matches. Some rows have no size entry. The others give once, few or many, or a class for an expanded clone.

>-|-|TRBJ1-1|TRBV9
CASSVDPAKTEAFF
TGTGCCAGCAGCGTAGACCCCGCGAAGACTGAAGCTTTCTTT
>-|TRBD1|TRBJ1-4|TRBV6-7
CASSYSQGAANEKLFF
TGTGCCAGCAGTTACAGCCAGGGGGCGGCTAATGAAAAACTGTTTTTT
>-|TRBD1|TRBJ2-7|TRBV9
CASSVGVTGGHEQYF
TGTGCCAGCAGCGTAGGGGTTACAGGGGGACACGAGCAGTACTTC
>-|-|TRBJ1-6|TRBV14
CASSQATSSYNSPLHF
TGTGCCAGCAGCCAAGCGACAAGCTCCTATAATTCACCCCTCCACTTT
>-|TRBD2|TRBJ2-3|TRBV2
CASSQMLGGLAWDTQYF
TGTGCCAGCAGCCAAATGCTGGGGGGACTAGCGTGGGATACGCAGTATTTT
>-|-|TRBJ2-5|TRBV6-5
CASSRGETQYF
TGTGCCAGCAGCCGCGGGGAGACCCAGTACTTC
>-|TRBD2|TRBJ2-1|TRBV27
CASSRPGLGSNEQFF
TGTGCCAGCAGTAGGCCGGGACTAGGGTCCAATGAGCAGTTCTTC
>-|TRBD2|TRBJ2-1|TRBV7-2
CASSLMVGGGYNEQFF
TGTGCCAGCAGCTTGATGGTCGGGGGGGGCTACAATGAGCAGTTCTTC
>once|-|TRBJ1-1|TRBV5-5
CASSSVPNTEAFF
TGTGCCAGCAGTTCCGTCCCGAACACTGAAGCTTTCTTT
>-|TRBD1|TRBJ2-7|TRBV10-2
CASSESGQGNYEQYF
TGCGCCAGCAGTGAATCGGGACAGGGGAACTACGAGCAGTACTTC
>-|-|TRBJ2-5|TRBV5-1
CASSLGLRQETQYF
TGCGCCAGCAGCTTGGGGTTGCGGCAAGAGACCCAGTACTTC
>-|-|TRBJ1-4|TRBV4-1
CASSQDRGGGRNEKLFF
TGCGCCAGCAGCCAAGATCGGGGCGGGGGGCGGAATGAAAAACTGTTTTTT
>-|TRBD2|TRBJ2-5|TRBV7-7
CASSFQSGGETQYF
TGTGCTAGCAGCTTCCAATCGGGGGGGGAGACCCAGTACTTC
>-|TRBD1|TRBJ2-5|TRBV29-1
CSVGRTGQGRETQYF
TGCAGCGTTGGGAGAACGGGACAGGGCCGGGAGACCCAGTACTTC
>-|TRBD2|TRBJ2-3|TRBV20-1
CSAGGGLAGVRASTDTQYF
TGCAGTGCTGGTGGGGGACTAGCGGGAGTTAGGGCTAGCACAGATACGCAGTATTTT
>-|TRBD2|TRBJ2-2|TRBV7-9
CASRVGGVNTGELFF
TGTGCCAGCAGGGTGGGAGGGGTAAACACCGGGGAGCTGTTTTTT
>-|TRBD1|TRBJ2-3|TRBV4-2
CASSQDMGQGGTDTQYF
TGTGCCAGCAGCCAAGATATGGGACAGGGGGGAACAGATACGCAGTATTTT
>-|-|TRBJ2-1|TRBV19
CASSIVGGLGYNEQFF
TGTGCCAGTAGTATAGTTGGGGGACTGGGGTACAATGAGCAGTTCTTC
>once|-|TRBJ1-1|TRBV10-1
CASSDGGWDTEAFF
TGCGCCAGCAGTGACGGGGGTTGGGACACTGAAGCTTTCTTT
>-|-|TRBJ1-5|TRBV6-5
CASMSRSQPQHF
TGTGCCAGCATGTCGAGAAGTCAGCCCCAGCATTTT
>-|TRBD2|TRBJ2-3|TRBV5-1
CASSRGSADTQYF
TGCGCCAGCAGTCGCGGGAGTGCAGATACGCAGTATTTT
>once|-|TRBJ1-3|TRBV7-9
CASSLSEYSGNTIYF
TGTGCCAGCAGCTTATCAGAATACTCTGGAAACACCATATATTTT
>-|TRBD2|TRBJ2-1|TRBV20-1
CSASASLAGLVHEQFF
TGCAGTGCTAGTGCCTCCTTAGCGGGTCTAGTCCATGAGCAGTTCTTC
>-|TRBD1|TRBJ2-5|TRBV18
CASSLLDRGDSETQYF
TGTGCCAGCTCACTGCTGGACAGGGGAGATTCAGAGACCCAGTACTTC
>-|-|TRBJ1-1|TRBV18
CASSPHKNTEAFF
TGTGCCAGCTCACCACACAAGAACACTGAAGCTTTCTTT
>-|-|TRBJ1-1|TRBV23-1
CATGHSPLEAFF
TGCGCCACCGGTCACTCCCCTTTAGAAGCTTTCTTT
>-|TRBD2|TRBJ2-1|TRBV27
CASSLSSGSMYNEQFF
TGTGCCAGCAGTTTAAGTAGCGGGAGTATGTACAATGAGCAGTTCTTC
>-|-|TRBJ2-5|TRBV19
CASSITMLLHRGQETQYF
TGTGCCAGTAGTATCACGATGCTATTACACCGGGGGCAAGAGACCCAGTACTTC
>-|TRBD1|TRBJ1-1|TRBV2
CASSGDRGITEAFF
TGTGCCAGCAGTGGAGACAGGGGTATCACTGAAGCTTTCTTT
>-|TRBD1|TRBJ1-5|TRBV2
CAIQDRGQPQHF
TGTGCCATACAGGACAGGGGGCAGCCCCAGCATTTT
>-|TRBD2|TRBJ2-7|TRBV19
CASRRTSGPYEQYF
TGTGCCAGCAGGAGGACTAGCGGACCCTACGAGCAGTACTTC
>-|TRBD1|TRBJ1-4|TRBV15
CATSREPGQLNEKLFF
TGTGCCACCAGCAGAGAGCCGGGACAGTTAAATGAAAAACTGTTTTTT
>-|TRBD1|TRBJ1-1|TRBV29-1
CSVEVQGANTEAFF
TGCAGCGTTGAAGTGCAGGGGGCGAACACTGAAGCTTTCTTT
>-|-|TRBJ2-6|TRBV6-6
CASSPLFGSGANVLTF
TGTGCCAGCAGCCCCTTGTTTGGGAGCGGGGCCAACGTCCTGACTTTC
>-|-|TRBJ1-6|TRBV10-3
CAIRGGINSPLHF
TGTGCCATCCGGGGGGGGATTAATTCACCCCTCCACTTT
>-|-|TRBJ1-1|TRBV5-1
CASRTDPNTEAFF
TGCGCCAGTAGGACAGATCCTAACACTGAAGCTTTCTTT
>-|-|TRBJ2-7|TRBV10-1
CASSEGQTPYEQYF
TGCGCCAGCAGTGAGGGACAAACACCTTACGAGCAGTACTTC
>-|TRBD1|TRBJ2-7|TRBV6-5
CASRDRATAGQYF
TGTGCCAGCAGGGACAGGGCCACGGCTGGGCAGTACTTC
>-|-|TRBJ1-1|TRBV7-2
CASSLARGINTEAFF
TGTGCCAGCAGCTTAGCACGGGGGATTAACACTGAAGCTTTCTTT
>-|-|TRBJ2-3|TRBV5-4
CASSFRGTDTQYF
TGTGCCAGCAGCTTCCGGGGCACAGATACGCAGTATTTT
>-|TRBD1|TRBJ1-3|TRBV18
CASSIDRVSGNTIYF
TGTGCCAGCTCAATTGACAGGGTGTCTGGAAACACCATATATTTT
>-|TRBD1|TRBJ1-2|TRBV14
CASSQAGTGGYGYTF
TGTGCCAGCAGCCAAGCGGGGACAGGAGGCTATGGCTACACCTTC
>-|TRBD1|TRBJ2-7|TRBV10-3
CAISDSTRDRAYEQYF
TGTGCCATCAGTGATTCTACGCGGGACAGGGCCTACGAGCAGTACTTC
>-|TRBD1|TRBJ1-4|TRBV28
CASSSGGAANEKLFF
TGTGCCAGCAGTTCAGGGGGCGCAGCTAATGAAAAACTGTTTTTT
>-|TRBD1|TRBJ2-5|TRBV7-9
CASSPGPWGQGHQYF
TGTGCCAGCAGCCCGGGGCCGTGGGGACAGGGACACCAGTACTTC
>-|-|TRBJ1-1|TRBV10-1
CASSEGPNTEAFF
TGCGCCAGCAGTGAGGGCCCTAACACTGAAGCTTTCTTT
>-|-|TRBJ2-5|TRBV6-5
CASSYEGETQYF
TGTGCCAGCAGTTACGAGGGAGAGACCCAGTACTTC
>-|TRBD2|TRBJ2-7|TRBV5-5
CASRLTSGTTYEQYF
TGTGCCAGCAGACTTACTAGCGGCACAACCTACGAGCAGTACTTC
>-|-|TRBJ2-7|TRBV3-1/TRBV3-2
CASSQDSPGSYEQYF
TGTGCCAGCAGCCAAGATTCCCCGGGATCCTACGAGCAGTACTTC
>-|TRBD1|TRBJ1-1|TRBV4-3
CASSRQTGLNTEAFF
TGCGCCAGCAGCCGACAGACAGGGTTGAACACTGAAGCTTTCTTT
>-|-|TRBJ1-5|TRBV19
CASSPGERLHSNQPQHF
TGTGCCAGTAGCCCCGGGGAACGTCTGCATAGCAATCAGCCCCAGCATTTT
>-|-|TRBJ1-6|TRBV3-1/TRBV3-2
CASSDGSSYNSPLHF
TGTGCCAGCAGCGACGGGAGCTCCTATAATTCACCCCTCCACTTT
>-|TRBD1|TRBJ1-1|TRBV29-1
CSVALTGWGNTEAFF
TGCAGCGTAGCTCTGACAGGGTGGGGGAACACTGAAGCTTTCTTT
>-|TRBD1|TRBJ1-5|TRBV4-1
CASSQVPRGPKDQPQHF
TGCGCCAGCAGCCAAGTACCCAGGGGGCCGAAGGATCAGCCCCAGCATTTT
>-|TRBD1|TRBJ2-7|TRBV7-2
CASSSGTGSREQYF
TGTGCCAGCAGCTCCGGGACAGGGAGCCGAGAGCAGTACTTC
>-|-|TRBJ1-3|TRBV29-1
CSAGDTGNTIYF
TGCAGCGCTGGGGACACTGGAAACACCATATATTTT
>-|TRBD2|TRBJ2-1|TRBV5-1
CASTNEPRGRHNEQFF
TGCGCCAGCACCAATGAACCCCGCGGGAGACACAATGAGCAGTTCTTC